The 2 T cell receptor beta chains given below trace back to one sample, sequenced in a study of identical twins (dated by TCRdb to about 2016). Receptor libraries were prepared by 5' RACE. The sequencer listed for this sample is Illumina HiSeq 2000. Using fastp at Q25 and MiXCR, TCRdb reprocessed the public reads and kept productive beta chains. Every distinct CDR3 protein forms one entry, paired with its most common genes and DNA. This sample holds nearly 900,000 distinct CDR3 sequences; 9% to 15% were observed only once. Clones ranked in the top ten supply about 1.6% of the sample. The data also belong to a second study, concerning yellow fever vaccine responses in identical twins.

Sample: PBMCs. The receptors here all came from a woman under 30 in good health.

This clonotype was counted only a few times. This sequence joins TRBV4-1 and TRBJ2-5; D gene uncertain. The CDR3 extends over 15 amino acids. Germline CDR1 and CDR2: MGHRA and YSYEKL. V lost 0 bases and J 0 bases, leaving 8 bases between the germline ends. CDR3 nucleotide sequence: TGCGCCAGCAGCCAAGATCGACACAACCAAGAGACCCAGTACTTC. Translated, it gives CASSQDRHNQETQYF.

Ten or more counts support this clonotype. This sequence joins TRBV20-1 and TRBJ1-2; 7 bases are shared with TRBD1. V dropped 2 bases and J dropped 8; count of bases not matched to a gene: 14. Germline V lookup: CDR1 DFQATT, CDR2 SNEGSKA (reference sequence). The CDR3 is 15 amino acids. CDR3 region: CSARPIDRELRGYTF. For the CDR3, the DNA is TGCAGTGCTAGACCCATCGACAGGGAGTTACGGGGCTACACCTTC.